Listed below are T cell receptor beta chains from one sample, sequenced in a study of liver allograft versus peripheral blood T cells. A single record per CDR3 protein comes from TCRdb applying MiXCR to the reads. The table lists several thousand distinct CDR3 sequences, 18% of them singletons, with around three fifths in the top ten. The receptor source for this set is a human patient who had a liver transplant. Certain T cells may be donor cells from the graft. Each CDR3 is given with its conserved first and last residue. The D gene is left open where the match is weak. The size of a clone is reported for some rows only, either as once, few or many, or as a class for expanded clones.

few,TRBJ2-7,-,TRBV19,TGTGCCAGTAGTCGCCGGGACACTTCCTACGAGCAGTACTTC,CASSRRDTSYEQYF
few,TRBJ2-7,-,TRBV7-9,TGTGCCAGCAGCCCTCCCGGGGCTAGCTCCTACGAGCAGTACTTC,CASSPPGASSYEQYF
-,TRBJ1-1,-,TRBV5-4,TGTGCCAGCAGCTTTTTGAACACTGAAGCTTTCTTT,CASSFLNTEAFF
many,TRBJ1-2,TRBD1,TRBV6-1,TGTGCCAGCAGTGAAAGTACGTGGGACAGTAACTATGGCTACACCTTC,CASSESTWDSNYGYTF
medium-sized,TRBJ1-1,TRBD1,TRBV6-6,TGTGCCAGCAGTTACTCTAACAGGGGGACCCTTGAAGCTTTCTTT,CASSYSNRGTLEAFF
many,TRBJ2-7,TRBD2,TRBV28,TGTGCCAGCAATACCCATACTAGCGGGGGGGCCCGAGGCTACGAGCAGTACTTC,CASNTHTSGGARGYEQYF
many,TRBJ1-4,-,TRBV27,TGTGCCACCCGGAAGATTGGGTTGAGTGAAAAACTGTTTTTT,CATRKIGLSEKLFF
-,TRBJ1-1,-,TRBV7-2,TGTGCCAGCAGCCGGACTCACTGGGGGAACACTGAAGCTTTCTTT,CASSRTHWGNTEAFF
medium-sized,TRBJ1-2,TRBD1,TRBV24-1,TGTGCCACCAGTGATCAAACCCGACAGGGACCACGCGGCTACACCTTC,CATSDQTRQGPRGYTF
medium-sized,TRBJ1-1,-,TRBV29-1,TGCAGCGTTGAAGATCCCAAACGGAATTCACTCGAAGCTTTCTTT,CSVEDPKRNSLEAFF
medium-sized,TRBJ2-7,-,TRBV13,TGTGCCAGCAGCTTAGGCCGGGGGGCGTACGAGCAGTACTTC,CASSLGRGAYEQYF
few,TRBJ2-3,-,TRBV27,TGTGCCAGCAGTTTCTCCGTCGCAGATACGCAGTATTTT,CASSFSVADTQYF
many,TRBJ1-5,TRBD1,TRBV15,TGTGCCACCAGCAGTAGGGACAGGGGGAATCAGCCCCAGCATTTT,CATSSRDRGNQPQHF
-,TRBJ1-1,-,TRBV7-9,TGTGCCAGCAGCGAAGGTCACACTGAAGCTTTCTTT,CASSEGHTEAFF
many,TRBJ2-1,-,TRBV19,TGTGCCAGTAGTGGTTTGGGGCAGTCGTACAATGAGCAGTTCTTC,CASSGLGQSYNEQFF
medium-sized,TRBJ2-2,TRBD1,TRBV29-1,TGCAGCGTTTTGACAGGGACCGGGGAGCTGTTTTTT,CSVLTGTGELFF
once,TRBJ2-6,TRBD1,TRBV5-4,TGTGCCAACAGCCCCCCTGGACAGGCCCCCTCTGGGACCAACGTCCTGACTTTC,CANSPPGQAPSGTNVLTF
many,TRBJ1-2,-,TRBV27,TGTGCCAGCAGAAATCAGCCCTATGGCTACACCTTC,CASRNQPYGYTF